The 10 T cell receptor beta chains listed next were all sequenced from one sample in a study of OX40 agonist ivuxolimab in advanced cancers. This table comes from immunoSEQ multiplex PCR, and its TCRdb copy is limited to in-frame clones, with some not included. The top ten clones hold 3% to 4% of a sample with approximately 87,000 clones, under 95% of them seen once. The material sequenced was CD4+ or CD8+ T cells sorted from blood, taken in a trial of the OX40 agonist ivuxolimab. The receptors derive from an adult with an advanced solid tumor such as melanoma, head and neck, liver or kidney cancer.

The gene calls are TRBV6-5 and TRBJ1-3; 9 nucleotides align to TRBD1. The J segment lost 4 bases and the V segment lost 6 bases, leaving 7 bases of the junction unmatched. CDR1 MNHEY and CDR2 SVGAGI come from the germline V gene. The length of the CDR3 is 15 residues. The CDR3 DNA reads as TGTGCCAGCAGCTTCGGGACAGGGTCCGGAAACACCATATATTTT. This sequence encodes CASSFGTGSGNTIYF.

The chain has TRBV6-5 and TRBJ2-1; TRBD2 aligns across 9 bases. Germline CDR1 reads MNHEY; CDR2 reads SVGAGI. The V segment lost 6 bases and the J segment 0 bases; nucleotides outside the gene matches: 3. This CDR3 is built from 15 residues. The CDR3 DNA follows: TGTGCCAGCAGCCCTAGCGGGGTCTCCTACAATGAGCAGTTCTTC. It is translated as CASSPSGVSYNEQFF.

The gene calls are TRBV6-1 and TRBJ1-5; TRBD1 might be the D (5 bases). Trimming took off 2 bases at V and 4 bases at J, with 9 bases between the two ends. This CDR3 comprises 14 residues. Looked up from germline, CDR1 is MNHNS and CDR2 is SASEGT. CDR3 region: CASSERGGNQPQHF. CDR3 bases: TGTGCCAGCAGTGAACGGGGGGGGAATCAGCCCCAGCATTTT.

This rearrangement joins TRBV5-4 to TRBJ2-1; D possibly corresponds to TRBD1 (5 bases). This CDR3 comprises 15 residues. Trimming left V 4 bases short and J 5 bases short, with 16 bases between. Germline V gene data show CDR1 as SGHNT and CDR2 as YYREEE (reference sequence). CDR3 DNA: TGTGCCAGCAGCCCCGACAGTCAAGGCGACAATGAGCAGTTCTTC. It encodes CASSPDSQGDNEQFF. Full variable domain (outside the CDR3, taken from reference TRBV5-4 and TRBJ2-1): ETGVTQSPTHLIKTRGQQVTLRCSSQSGHNTVSWYQQALGQGPQFIFQYYREEENGRGNFPPRFSGLQFPNYSSELNVNALELDDSALYLCASSPDSQGDNEQFFGPGTRLTVL.

This chain joins TRBV4-1 and TRBJ2-5; 10 bases fit TRBD2. The germline V gene encodes CDR1 MGHRA and CDR2 YSYEKL. Unmatched junction bases numbered 10, after V lost 1 base and J lost 2 bases. This CDR3 is built from 18 residues. CDR3 sequence reads: CASSQAPPLAGPQETQYF. CDR3 bases: TGCGCCAGCAGCCAAGCCCCACCACTAGCGGGGCCACAAGAGACCCAGTACTTC.

DNA for the CDR3: TGTGCCTGGACTAGCGGCACAGATACGCAGTATTTT. It is translated as CAWTSGTDTQYF. V and J are TRBV30 and TRBJ2-3; a possible D gene is TRBD2 (6 bases). V was cut by 4 bases and J by 1 base, with 6 bases left in between. This CDR3 has 12 residues. Germline V CDR1 and CDR2: GTSNPN, SVGIG (reference sequence). The full variable domain, rest sourced from reference TRBV30 and TRBJ2-3, is SQTIHQWPATLVQPVGSPLSLECTVEGTSNPNLYWYRQAAGRGLQLLFYSVGIGQISSEVPQNLSASRPQDRQFILSSKKLLLSDSGFYLCAWTSGTDTQYFGPGTRLTVL.

This chain uses TRBV7-9 with TRBJ1-2, with 8 nucleotides matching TRBD1. The germline CDR1 and CDR2 sequences are SEHNR and FQNEAQ (reference sequence). This CDR3 contains 15 residues. Trimming at V came to 3 bases and at J to 3 bases, leaving 6 bases not matched to a gene. This chain's CDR3 is CASSFDLQGDYGYTF. The CDR3 DNA reads TGTGCCAGCAGCTTCGACCTACAGGGGGACTATGGCTACACCTTC. Complete variable domain (other parts from reference TRBV7-9 and TRBJ1-2): DTGVSQNPRHKITKRGQNVTFRCDPISEHNRLYWYRQTLGQGPEFLTYFQNEAQLEKSRLLSDRFSAERPKGSFSTLEIQRTEQGDSAMYLCASSFDLQGDYGYTFGSGTRLTVV.

The chain combines TRBV7-9 with TRBJ2-5; possible D gene TRBD2, 6 bases. Germline V lookup: CDR1 SEHNR, CDR2 FQNEAQ (reference sequence). The CDR3 loop spans 18 amino acids. V shed 8 bases and J shed 3 bases, with 28 bases lying between them. In nucleotides, the CDR3 is TGTGCCAGCCGACCCCCTTACGGTGGGACTGGAACCAAAGAGACCCAGTACTTC. This translates into CASRPPYGGTGTKETQYF.

The rearrangement uses TRBV28 and TRBJ1-5; a possible D gene is TRBD1 (5 bases). Trimming cost V 2 bases and J 5 bases, with 13 bases left between them. Germline V gives CDR1 MDHEN, CDR2 SYDVKM. The CDR3 contains 15 residues. The CDR3 region is CASSLQTEKDQPQHF. CDR3 coding DNA: TGTGCCAGCAGTTTACAGACAGAGAAGGATCAGCCCCAGCATTTT.

This rearrangement joins TRBV9 to TRBJ2-1; D is possibly TRBD1 (6 bases). The CDR3 consists of 14 residues. Germline-derived CDR1 and CDR2 are SGDLS and YYNGEE. V was clipped by 0 bases and J by 8 bases, with 12 bases between them. CDR3: CASSVEARQDEQFF. DNA for the CDR3: TGTGCCAGCAGCGTAGAGGCTAGACAGGATGAGCAGTTCTTC.